The text below deals with one TCR beta chain. The entry originates in a study of T cell responses to AZD1222 COVID-19 vaccine. Libraries were prepared by immunoSEQ multiplex PCR; TCRdb keeps only in-frame clonotypes and omits some of them. The data hold more than 95,000 clones, with just over 85% observed a single time. The sequences come from peripheral blood, collected on day 0 of AZD1222 vaccination. The sequence was collected from an adult in good health.

Here the CDR3 reads CASSLAGQNNSPLHF. The CDR3 bases are TGTGCCAGCAGCTTGGCGGGACAGAATAATTCACCCCTCCACTTT. The chain carries TRBV5-4 and TRBJ1-6; 7 bases map to TRBD1. The CDR3 extends over 15 amino acids. CDR1 and CDR2 from the germline V gene are SGHNT and YYREEE (reference sequence). V lost 0 bases and J lost 5; bases outside the gene matches: 2.